This entry describes one TCR beta chain. Its antigen is unknown. Measured with immunoSEQ multiplex PCR; TCRdb has only the in-frame clones, and not every one. The sample carries 15,000 or so clones, under 75% recorded once. The data derive from a study of neoadjuvant anti-PD-1 for oral cavity cancer. About the study: Before surgery, most patients got three to four biweekly 3 mg/kg nivolumab doses.

The length of the CDR3 is 14 residues. Trimming removed 7 bases from V and 3 bases from J, with 18 bases in between. CDR1 is GTSNPN, CDR2 SVGIG, per germline (reference sequence). Study-wide points: Higher pretreatment blood Treg/Th17 ratios correlated with higher pretreatment blood and lower post-treatment tumor TCRbeta clonality.

The gene calls are TRBV30 and TRBJ1-2; D is uncertain. This receptor was identified in a person aged 35 to 85 with oral cavity squamous cell carcinoma. Sequencing used PBMCs, obtained before nivolumab (anti-PD-1) treatment. The CDR3 loop reads CALGTRHLDYGYTF. The DNA for the CDR3 is TGTGCCTTAGGTACACGCCATCTGGACTATGGCTACACCTTC. The whole variable domain, remainder taken from reference TRBV30 and TRBJ1-2, is SQTIHQWPATLVQPVGSPLSLECTVEGTSNPNLYWYRQAAGRGLQLLFYSVGIGQISSEVPQNLSASRPQDRQFILSSKKLLLSDSGFYLCALGTRHLDYGYTFGSGTRLTVV.